The 7 T cell receptor beta chains below all came from one sample that was sequenced in a study of blood T cells in healthy people across ages. Sample-barcoded 5' priming and a J-beta primer mix drove a second PCR of about 7 to 12 cycles. Each CDR3 protein is one row after TCRdb ran MiXCR on the 5' RACE reads. The sample records about 800,000 distinct CDR3 sequences, around half being singletons. Sample: blood. These receptors were obtained from a man at least 80 years old in good health.

This clonotype came up a few times. The gene calls are TRBV12-3 or TRBV12-4 and TRBJ1-5; D is possibly TRBD1 (5 bases). V shed 4 bases and J shed 2 bases, with 12 bases lying between them. The CDR3 runs to 15 residues. The CDR3 spells CASSSSAGGNQPQHF. CDR3 sequence (DNA): TGTGCCAGCAGTTCCTCAGCGGGGGGCAATCAGCCCCAGCATTTT.

J is TRBJ2-3 and V is TRBV10-3; D is possibly TRBD1 (6 bases). Trimming took 6 bases from V and 2 from J, leaving 12 bases between them. The germline gives CDR1 ENHRY, CDR2 SYGVKD. CDR3 length equals 14 residues. CDR3 sequence: CAISIQGNTDTQYF. The CDR3 nucleotides are TGTGCCATCAGCATACAGGGTAACACAGATACGCAGTATTTT.

This chain joins TRBV29-1 and TRBJ1-5; D call uncertain. Trimming stripped 7 bases from V and 3 bases from J, with 10 bases between. CDR3 length: 12 residues. Germline lookup yields CDR1 SQVTM and CDR2 ANQGSEA. This CDR3 reads CSASEFNQPQHF. DNA for the CDR3: TGCAGCGCTTCCGAGTTCAATCAGCCCCAGCATTTT.

This rearrangement joins TRBV7-2 to TRBJ2-5, with D possibly TRBD2 on 5 matching bases. The CDR3 loop spans 15 amino acids. Per germline, CDR1 SGHTA and CDR2 FQGNSA. V lost 5 bases, J lost 3 bases, and 16 bases lay in between. CDR3 DNA: TGTGCCAGCAGCCGGGTGACGGGGAATGAAGAGACCCAGTACTTC. Its protein is CASSRVTGNEETQYF.

This chain uses TRBV5-5 with TRBJ2-1; 13 bases are a match to TRBD2. From germline, CDR1 is SGHKS and CDR2 YYEKEE (reference sequence). The CDR3 runs 16 residues. V was pared by 6 bases and J by 10 bases, with 13 bases of the junction left unmatched. The DNA of the CDR3 is TGTGCCAGCAACACGGCTGGACTAGCGGGAGTAGGAGAGCAGTTCTTC. Residues: CASNTAGLAGVGEQFF.

V gene TRBV7-2 combines with J gene TRBJ2-1; maybe TRBD2 (6 bases). V was cut by 3 bases and J by 6 bases, with 12 bases left in between. CDR3 length: 14 residues. Germline CDR1 SGHTA, CDR2 FQGNSA. In DNA form, the CDR3 reads TGTGCCAGCAGCTTTTCCGGGACTTTCAATGAGCAGTTCTTC. The encoded protein is CASSFSGTFNEQFF.

The chain employs TRBV28 and TRBJ2-3, with 9 bases aligning to TRBD2. After removal of 9 bases from V and 4 bases from J, the junction contained 11 bases not matched to a gene. The CDR3 has 15 amino acids. Germline V gene lookup returns CDR1 MDHEN and CDR2 SYDVKM. CDR3 amino acids: CASKGSGRRSDTQYF. The CDR3, as DNA: TGTGCCAGTAAAGGGAGCGGGAGGAGGTCAGATACGCAGTATTTT.